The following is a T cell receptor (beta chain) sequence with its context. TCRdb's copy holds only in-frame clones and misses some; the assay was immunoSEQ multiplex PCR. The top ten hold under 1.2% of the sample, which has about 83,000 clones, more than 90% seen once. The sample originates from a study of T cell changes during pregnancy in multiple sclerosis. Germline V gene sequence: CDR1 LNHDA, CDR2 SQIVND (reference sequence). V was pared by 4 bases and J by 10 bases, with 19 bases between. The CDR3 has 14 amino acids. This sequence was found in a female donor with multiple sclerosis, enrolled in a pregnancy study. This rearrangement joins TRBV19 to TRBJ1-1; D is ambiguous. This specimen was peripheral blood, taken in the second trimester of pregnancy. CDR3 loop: CASSTWARGQSAFF. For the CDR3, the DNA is TGTGCCAGTAGTACCTGGGCCCGAGGGCAGTCAGCTTTCTTT.